One T cell receptor beta chain is described in this entry. This sample is part of a study of blood T cell repertoires in COVID-19. On the study more broadly: The United States, Italy and Spain were the sources of the acute and convalescent COVID-19 samples. T cells, B-cell-depleted T cells, or PBMCs provided the cDNA or gDNA that served as material.

As handled by the study authors: How many nucleated cells were present was estimated from reference gene primer amplification. Method: immunoSEQ multiplex PCR; TCRdb's copy keeps in-frame clones and lacks some. Clone size and V and J calls were adopted from that table, with D and trimming inferred from the DNA. The data show about 160,000 clones, approximately 90% seen once. Deletions cut 1 base from V and 6 bases from J, with 11 bases between. CDR1 and CDR2 (germline): SGDLS, YYNGEE. The CDR3 sequence is 15 residues long. The source material was peripheral blood. The rearrangement links TRBV9 to TRBJ1-6; the D gene is possibly TRBD1 (6 bases). The clonotype comes from an older woman who had recovered from COVID-19. The chain's CDR3 is CASSVTDRPNSPLHF. CDR3 DNA sequence: TGTGCCAGCAGCGTAACTGACAGGCCTAATTCACCCCTCCACTTT.